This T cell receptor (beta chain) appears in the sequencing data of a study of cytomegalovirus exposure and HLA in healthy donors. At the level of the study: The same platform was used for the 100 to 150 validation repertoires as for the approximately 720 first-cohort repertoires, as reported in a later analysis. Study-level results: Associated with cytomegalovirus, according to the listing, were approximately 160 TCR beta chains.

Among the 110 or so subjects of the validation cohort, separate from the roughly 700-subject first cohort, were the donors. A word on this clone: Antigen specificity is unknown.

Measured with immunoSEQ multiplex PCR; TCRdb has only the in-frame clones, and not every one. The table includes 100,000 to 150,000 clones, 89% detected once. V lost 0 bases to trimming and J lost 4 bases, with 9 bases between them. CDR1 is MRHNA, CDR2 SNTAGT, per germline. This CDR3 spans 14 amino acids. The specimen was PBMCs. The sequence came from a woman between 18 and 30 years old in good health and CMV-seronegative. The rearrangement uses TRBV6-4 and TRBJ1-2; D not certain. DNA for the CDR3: TGTGCCAGCAGTGACTCGGGAGAGGGCTATGGCTACACCTTC. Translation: CASSDSGEGYGYTF.